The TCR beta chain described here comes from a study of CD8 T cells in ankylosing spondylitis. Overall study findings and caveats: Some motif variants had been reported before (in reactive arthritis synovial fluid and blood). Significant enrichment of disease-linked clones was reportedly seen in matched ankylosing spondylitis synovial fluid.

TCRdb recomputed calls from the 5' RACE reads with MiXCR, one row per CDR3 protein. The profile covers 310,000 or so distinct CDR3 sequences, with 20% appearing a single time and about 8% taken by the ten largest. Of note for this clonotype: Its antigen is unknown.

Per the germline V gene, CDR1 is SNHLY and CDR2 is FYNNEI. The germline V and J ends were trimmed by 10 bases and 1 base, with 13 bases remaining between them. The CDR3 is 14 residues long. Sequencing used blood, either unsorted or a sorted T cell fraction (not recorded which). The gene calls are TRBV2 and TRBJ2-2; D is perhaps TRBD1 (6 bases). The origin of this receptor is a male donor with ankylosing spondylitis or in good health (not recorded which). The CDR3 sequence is CAIQGRVNTGELFF. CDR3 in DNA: TGTGCCATACAGGGTAGAGTGAACACCGGGGAGCTGTTTTTT. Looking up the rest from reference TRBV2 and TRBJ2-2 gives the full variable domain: EPEVTQTPSHQVTQMGQEVILRCVPISNHLYFYWYRQILGQKVEFLVSFYNNEISEKSEIFDDQFSVERPDGSNFTLKIRSTKLEDSAMYFCAIQGRVNTGELFFGEGSRLTVL.